The 11 T cell receptor beta chains given below trace back to one sample, sequenced in a study of blood T cell repertoires in COVID-19. Using immunoSEQ multiplex PCR, the repertoire was profiled, and TCRdb retains in-frame clones only, with some absent. The data contain a few hundred thousand clones, approximately 89% of them singletons. Source material: peripheral blood. Every receptor here comes from a middle-aged woman who had recovered from COVID-19.

This chain connects TRBV6-5 to TRBJ2-7; a possible D gene is TRBD2 (6 bases). There are 13 residues in the CDR3. Germline V gene lookup returns CDR1 MNHEY and CDR2 SVGAGI. Between the trimmed V and J ends, which lost 0 bases and 7 bases, there was a span of 10 bases. The CDR3 sequence: CASSYSSRGEQYF. The CDR3 DNA follows: TGTGCCAGCAGTTACTCCTCACGGGGGGAGCAGTACTTC.

This chain uses TRBV7-9 with TRBJ1-2; the D is unclear. Germline CDR1 and CDR2: SEHNR and FQNEAQ (reference sequence). V lost 2 bases, J lost 6 bases, and 13 bases lay in between. The CDR3 loop spans 14 amino acids. CDR3 loop: CASSLIPTPNGYTF. DNA for the CDR3: TGTGCCAGCAGCTTAATTCCGACACCCAATGGCTACACCTTC.

The chain combines TRBV9 with TRBJ1-1; D call uncertain. The germline V and J ends were trimmed by 4 bases and 1 base, with 5 bases remaining between them. CDR3 size: 12 residues. Germline CDR1 and CDR2: SGDLS and YYNGEE. CDR3 sequence: CASSQWNTEAFF. CDR3 bases: TGTGCCAGCAGCCAATGGAACACTGAAGCTTTCTTT.

The rearrangement links TRBV10-3 to TRBJ2-2; 7 bases align to TRBD1. Germline loops: CDR1 ENHRY, CDR2 SYGVKD. The J segment lost 4 bases and the V segment lost 9 bases, leaving 5 bases of the junction unmatched. The CDR3 consists of 13 residues. The CDR3 loop reads CAIGQEPTGELFF. CDR3 nucleotide sequence: TGTGCCATAGGACAGGAGCCCACCGGGGAGCTGTTTTTT.

The chain recombines TRBV30 with TRBJ2-5, with D unresolved. The length of the CDR3 is 10 residues. Between the trimmed V and J ends, which lost 5 bases and 5 bases, there was a span of 6 bases. CDR1 and CDR2 (germline): GTSNPN, SVGIG (reference sequence). CDR3 residues: CAWARETQYF. The CDR3 nucleotides are TGTGCCTGGGCCAGGGAGACCCAGTACTTC.

This clone was observed a single time. The chain joins TRBV6-5 to TRBJ2-7, with D possibly matching TRBD1 (6 bases). The CDR3 loop spans 15 amino acids. Trimming removed 5 bases from V and 7 bases from J, with 21 bases in between. Per germline, CDR1 MNHEY and CDR2 SVGAGI. The CDR3, as DNA: TGTGCCAGCAGTCACCGGGACACACAAACGGGAGAGCAGTACTTC. It encodes CASSHRDTQTGEQYF.

The chain couples TRBV5-3 to TRBJ1-4; D gene unclear. TRBV5-3 is known as an ORF, though its function is uncertain. V shed 2 bases and J shed 7 bases, with 18 bases lying between them. This CDR3 is 16 amino acids long. CDR3 in DNA: TGTGCCAGAAGCTTAATATTAACGGATGGCGGTGAAAAACTGTTTTTT. This encodes CARSLILTDGGEKLFF.

The chain carries TRBV19 and TRBJ2-3, with a possible D match to TRBD1 (5 bases). From germline, CDR1 is LNHDA and CDR2 SQIVND (reference sequence). Trimming left V 7 bases short and J 0 bases short, with 11 bases between. The CDR3 runs 14 residues. The CDR3 sequence is CASTDSSSTDTQYF. CDR3 nucleotides: TGTGCCAGTACCGACAGTTCTAGCACAGATACGCAGTATTTT.

The V gene is TRBV19, the J gene TRBJ1-4; D uncertain. This CDR3 region has 14 residues. From germline, CDR1 is LNHDA and CDR2 SQIVND (reference sequence). The V end was cut by 3 bases, the J end by 1 base, with 6 bases between. CDR3 residues: CASSISLTNEKLFF. The CDR3 bases are TGTGCCAGTAGTATTAGCCTAACTAATGAAAAACTGTTTTTT.

The chain is built from TRBV19 and TRBJ1-6, with 9 bases lining up with TRBD1. V was pared by 5 bases and J by 10 bases, with 9 bases of the junction left unmatched. The CDR3 length is 15 residues. The germline V gene has CDR1 LNHDA and CDR2 SQIVND (reference sequence). For the CDR3, the DNA is TGTGCCAGTAGTGCCGGACAGGGGAGTAACTCACCCCTCCACTTT. This sequence encodes CASSAGQGSNSPLHF.

The V call is TRBV6-2 or TRBV6-3, the J call TRBJ2-4; TRBD2 matches at 14 bases. The CDR3 extends over 19 amino acids. Trimming cost V 5 bases and J 1 base; bases outside gene matches: 10. Germline V gives CDR1 MNHEY, CDR2 SVGEGT. The CDR3 region has the DNA TGTGCCAGCAGTCCGGGACTAGCGGGAGAGTGGGGGGCCAAAAACATTCAGTACTTC. It specifies CASSPGLAGEWGAKNIQYF.